A selection of T cell receptor beta chains follows, all from one sample in a study of T cell repertoires in cytomegalovirus infection. MiXCR, run by TCRdb on the reads, gives a single entry per CDR3 protein. In the table there are 500,000 or so distinct CDR3 sequences, 16% of which are singletons. Input material: CD8+ T cells from PBMCs. Receptors originate from a human donor in good health (CMV status not recorded). Some clones in this sample may be carry-over from other donors' samples. Both conserved end residues are part of each CDR3. Each record gives: J gene, V gene, CDR3 protein.

TRBJ2-7 TRBV4-1 CASSQGSFTSGLTYEQYF
TRBJ1-1 TRBV5-1 CASSRLGGGGNTEAFF
TRBJ2-2 TRBV7-2 CASILPWAGNTGELFF
TRBJ2-1 TRBV30 CAWRTSGRGNEQFF
TRBJ1-5 TRBV29-1 CSPPPRDKGESAQHF
TRBJ2-1 TRBV3-1 CASSQDSRDTYNEQFF
TRBJ1-2 TRBV7-8 CASSSAGGSSDGYTF
TRBJ2-1 TRBV29-1 CSFRDNEQFF
TRBJ2-2 TRBV6-1 CASRKTEGTGELFF
TRBJ1-6 TRBV9 CASSVGTKGPLHF
TRBJ2-2 TRBV27 CASSFRRLGWATWTGELFF
TRBJ2-1 TRBV13 CASSAERDKIYNEQFF
TRBJ1-5 TRBV2 CASWDGNQPQHF
TRBJ1-5 TRBV6-1 CASSEFGGNQPQHF
TRBJ1-2 TRBV5-5 CASSSGRGDYGYTF
TRBJ2-5 TRBV28 CASRGRGLAGEETQYF
TRBJ2-7 TRBV27 CASSAPRAPAGEQYF
TRBJ1-1 TRBV7-9 CASSSPTGLTEAFF
TRBJ2-7 TRBV6-5 CASSYFQGYYEQYF
TRBJ1-4 TRBV6-1 CASSPLGEGTNEKLFF
TRBJ1-3 TRBV28 CASSSPGAGNTIYF
TRBJ2-2 TRBV10-3 CAITSGANTGELFF
TRBJ2-1 TRBV5-1 CASSLDQSSGSLYNEQFF
TRBJ1-6 TRBV6-2/TRBV6-3 CASVTPGGESYNSPLHF
TRBJ2-7 TRBV27 CASSLSQDRALYEQYF
TRBJ1-5 TRBV27 CASSTGVSNQPQHF
TRBJ1-5 TRBV24-1 CAIGLGHTKNQPQHF
TRBJ1-2 TRBV20-1 CRRVHGYTF
TRBJ1-6 TRBV10-2 CASLGGQGDSPLHF
TRBJ2-3 TRBV19 CASSIERQSRDTDTQYF
TRBJ2-1 TRBV9 CASSVVGTGSNEQFF
TRBJ1-2 TRBV10-3 CAINLQGAGYYGYTF
TRBJ1-6 TRBV7-9 CASSLEGVNSPLHF
TRBJ2-1 TRBV19 CASSIMSSIDEQFF
TRBJ1-1 TRBV6-5 CASSYSSGRPEAFF
TRBJ1-2 TRBV27 CASSPSAGSELYGYTF
TRBJ1-1 TRBV9 CASSLDRDGSENTEAFF
TRBJ2-3 TRBV6-5 CASSYSGTADTQYF
TRBJ1-5 TRBV19 CASIGRAAQPQHF
TRBJ2-7 TRBV12-3/TRBV12-4 CASSLSGGEIGEQYF
TRBJ2-3 TRBV12-3/TRBV12-4 CASSPGQGTATQYF
TRBJ2-1 TRBV7-9 CASSAEALAVNNEQFF
TRBJ2-6 TRBV7-6 CASSLGSVPGANVLTF
TRBJ2-7 TRBV7-9 CASSSTWGTGFDEQYF
TRBJ1-3 TRBV20-1 CSAPGDSFGNTIYF
TRBJ2-3 TRBV2 CASSENYLTDTQYF
TRBJ2-4 TRBV10-3 CAIRGSSGIAKNIQYF
TRBJ1-4 TRBV7-6 CASSLGPGPAFDEKLFF
TRBJ1-5 TRBV7-8 CASSSNDYRDRGQPQHF
TRBJ2-7 TRBV2 CASSVGEYEQYF